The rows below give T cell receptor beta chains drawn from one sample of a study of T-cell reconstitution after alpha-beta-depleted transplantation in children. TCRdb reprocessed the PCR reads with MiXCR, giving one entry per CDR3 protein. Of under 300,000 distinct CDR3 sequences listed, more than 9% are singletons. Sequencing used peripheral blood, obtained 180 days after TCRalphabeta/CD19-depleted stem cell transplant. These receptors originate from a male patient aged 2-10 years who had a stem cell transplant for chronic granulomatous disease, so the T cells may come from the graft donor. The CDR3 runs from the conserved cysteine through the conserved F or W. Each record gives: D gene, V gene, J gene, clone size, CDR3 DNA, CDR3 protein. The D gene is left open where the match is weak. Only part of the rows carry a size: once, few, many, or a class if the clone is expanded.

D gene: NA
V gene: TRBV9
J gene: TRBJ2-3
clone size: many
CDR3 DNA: TGTGCCAGCAGCGTCCGAAGGCTAGCGAGCACAGATACGCAGTATTTT
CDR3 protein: CASSVRRLASTDTQYF

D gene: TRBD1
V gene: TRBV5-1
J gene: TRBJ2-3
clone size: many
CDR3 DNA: TGCGCCAGCAGCTCAACACAGGGGGTTTTTCCAGATACGCAGTATTTT
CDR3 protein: CASSSTQGVFPDTQYF

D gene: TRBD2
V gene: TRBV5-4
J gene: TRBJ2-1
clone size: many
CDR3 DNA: TGTGCCAGCAGCTTGGTGGCGGGAGGGCCGAAATACAATGAGCAGTTCTTC
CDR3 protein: CASSLVAGGPKYNEQFF

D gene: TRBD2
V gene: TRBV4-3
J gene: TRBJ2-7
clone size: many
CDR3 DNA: TGCGCCAGCAGCCACGGACTAGCGGGCTCCTACGAGCAGTACTTC
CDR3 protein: CASSHGLAGSYEQYF

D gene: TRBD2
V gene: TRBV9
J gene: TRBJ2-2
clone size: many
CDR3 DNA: TGTGCCAGCAGCGCCTCCTGGGGGCTAGCGGGGGTCCTGAACACCGGGGAGCTGTTTTTT
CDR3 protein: CASSASWGLAGVLNTGELFF

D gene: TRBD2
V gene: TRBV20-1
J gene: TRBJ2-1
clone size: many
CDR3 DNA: TGCAGTGCCCCAGGACTAGCGGGAGGTCCCTACAATGAGCAGTTCTTC
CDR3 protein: CSAPGLAGGPYNEQFF

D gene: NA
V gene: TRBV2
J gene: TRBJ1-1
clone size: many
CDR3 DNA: TGTGCCAGCAAGGGCCGGAGGGAAGCTTTCTTT
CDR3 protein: CASKGRREAFF

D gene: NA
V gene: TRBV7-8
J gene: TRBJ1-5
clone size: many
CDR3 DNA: TGTGCCAGCAGCTCCACCCTCAGGGGACCCTATAGCAATCAGCCCCAGCATTTT
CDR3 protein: CASSSTLRGPYSNQPQHF

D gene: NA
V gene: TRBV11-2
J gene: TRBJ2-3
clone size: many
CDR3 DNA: TGTGCCAGCAGCTTAATGGGGCTACGTAGGATAGATACGCAGTATTTT
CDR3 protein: CASSLMGLRRIDTQYF

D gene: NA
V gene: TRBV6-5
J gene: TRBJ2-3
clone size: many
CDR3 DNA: TGTGCCAGCAGTTACTCGACCGGGAGCACAGATACGCAGTATTTT
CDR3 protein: CASSYSTGSTDTQYF

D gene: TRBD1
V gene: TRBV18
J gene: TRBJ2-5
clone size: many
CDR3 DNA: TGTGCCAGCTCACCTTTGGGACAGGCACAAGAGACCCAGTACTTC
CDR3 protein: CASSPLGQAQETQYF

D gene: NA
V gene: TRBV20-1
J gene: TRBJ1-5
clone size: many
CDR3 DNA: TGCAGTGCCCGGACAGTTGCTCAGCCCCAGCATTTT
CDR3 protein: CSARTVAQPQHF

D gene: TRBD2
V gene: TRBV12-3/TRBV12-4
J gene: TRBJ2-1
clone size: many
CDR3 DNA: TGTGCCAGCAGCCCTACGTCCGGGAGGCCCTACAATGAGCAGTTCTTC
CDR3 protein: CASSPTSGRPYNEQFF

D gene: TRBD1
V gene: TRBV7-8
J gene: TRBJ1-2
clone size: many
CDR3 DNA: TGTGCCAGCAGCGAGCGACGGGACAGTAACTATGGCTACACCTTC
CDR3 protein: CASSERRDSNYGYTF

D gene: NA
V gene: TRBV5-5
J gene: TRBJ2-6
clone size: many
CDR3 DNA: TGTGCCAGCAGCTTGGATCAGGGCTTAAGCTCTGGGGCCAACGTCCTGACTTTC
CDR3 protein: CASSLDQGLSSGANVLTF

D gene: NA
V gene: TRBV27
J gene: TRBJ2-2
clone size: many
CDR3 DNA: TGTGCCAGCAGTTTAGGTCCCAGGTCGGACACCGGGGAGCTGTTTTTT
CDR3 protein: CASSLGPRSDTGELFF

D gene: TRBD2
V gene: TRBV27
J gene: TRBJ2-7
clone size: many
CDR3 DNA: TGTGCCAGCACCACAAACGGACTAGCGGGAAAGAACGAGCAGTACTTC
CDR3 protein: CASTTNGLAGKNEQYF

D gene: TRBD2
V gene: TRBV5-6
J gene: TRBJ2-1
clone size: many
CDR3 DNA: TGTGCCAGCAGCCAACCGGCGGGAGCGGGATTGGGGCAGTTCTTC
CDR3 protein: CASSQPAGAGLGQFF

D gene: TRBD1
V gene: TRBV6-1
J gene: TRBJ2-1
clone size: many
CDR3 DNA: TGCGCCAGCAGCCAACCGGGACAGGGGTACAATGAGCAGTTCTTC
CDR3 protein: CASSQPGQGYNEQFF

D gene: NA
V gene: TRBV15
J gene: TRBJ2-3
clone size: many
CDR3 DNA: TGTGCCACCAGCAGCGGAGTTACTTCAGATACGCAGTATTTT
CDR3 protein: CATSSGVTSDTQYF

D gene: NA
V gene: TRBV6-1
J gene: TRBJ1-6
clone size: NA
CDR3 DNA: TGTGCCAGCATGATAAACTTGCTTGGGGGCTCCTATAATTCACCCCTCCACTTT
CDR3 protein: CASMINLLGGSYNSPLHF

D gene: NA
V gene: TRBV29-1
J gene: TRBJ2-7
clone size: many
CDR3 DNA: TGCAGCGTTGAAGAGGAAATCCCCTACGAGCAGTACTTC
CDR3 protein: CSVEEEIPYEQYF

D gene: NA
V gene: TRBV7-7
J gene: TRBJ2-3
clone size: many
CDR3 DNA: TGTGCTAGCAGCTTCGGGGGTGTCGCAGATACGCAGTATTTT
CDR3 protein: CASSFGGVADTQYF

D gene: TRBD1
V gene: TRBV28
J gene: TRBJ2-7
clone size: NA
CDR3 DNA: TGTGCCAGCAGACCTAGGACAGGGGAAAACGAGCAGTACTTC
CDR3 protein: CASRPRTGENEQYF